This is a list of T cell receptor beta chains from one sample in a study of shared clonotypes between healthy human individuals. The method was immunoSEQ multiplex PCR; TCRdb's version includes in-frame clones alone and lacks a portion of them. The sample includes roughly 2.4 million clones, more than 90% of them seen just once. Specimen: naive CD4+ T cells sorted from blood. Source of these receptors: a man aged 18 to 29 in good health. Both conserved end residues are trimmed from each CDR3. Size is omitted from some rows. Given values are once, few, many or a class for expanded clones.

>TRBJ2-7|TRBV18|.
ASSPSEGSYEQY
>TRBJ1-4|TRBV5-4|once
ASSLGQPNEKLF
>TRBJ2-1|TRBV9|.
ASSVTGGPYNEQF
>TRBJ1-6|TRBV5-1|once
ASSSPDRVGPLH
>TRBJ2-1|TRBV5-1|.
ASSLTAGVNEQF
>TRBJ2-2|TRBV2|once
ASNPQGTDTGELF
>TRBJ2-5|TRBV14|.
ASSLTPRLGVPQETQY
>TRBJ1-5|TRBV4-1|once
ASSMSYSNQPQH
>TRBJ2-1|TRBV2|.
ASSPGLASGRSYNEQF
>TRBJ2-6|TRBV10-3|.
AISSGMLGANVLT
>TRBJ2-2|TRBV2|.
ASSGTSGGTGELF
>TRBJ2-7|TRBV19|.
ASTIGRGPYEQY
>TRBJ2-7|TRBV9|.
ASSQTSGSSYEQY
>TRBJ2-7|TRBV5-1|.
ASSLPSYPDEQY
>TRBJ2-2|TRBV10-3|.
ATGSEGYGELF
>TRBJ2-5|TRBV28|.
ASSLPVSAQETQY
>TRBJ2-3|TRBV27|.
ASSSAGRTDTQY
>TRBJ1-5|TRBV15|once
ASSWSNQPQH
>TRBJ1-3|TRBV30|.
AWASPPGNTIY
>TRBJ2-7|TRBV30|.
AWRPASYEQY
>TRBJ2-7|TRBV6-6|.
ASSYFGGAYEQY
>TRBJ2-5|TRBV7-2|.
ASSLQAAGVGETQY
>TRBJ1-1|TRBV6-5|.
ASSPFGAEAF
>TRBJ1-6|TRBV7-9|.
ASSPNTGGGSPLH
>TRBJ1-2|TRBV9|.
ASSSGLGYT
>TRBJ1-5|TRBV7-2|once
ASSLVEGQGNQPQH
>TRBJ1-1|TRBV6-1|.
ASRAPGPEAF
>TRBJ2-7|TRBV7-2|.
ASSEDRTGVAEQY
>TRBJ1-3|TRBV11-2|.
ASSLLGGTLSGNTIY
>TRBJ2-4|TRBV10-1|.
ASSESSEGQNIQY
>TRBJ1-4|TRBV6-1|.
ASSEALLRASNEKLF
>TRBJ1-5|TRBV7-2|.
ASSPEGGFNQPQH